This T cell receptor (beta chain) was documented in a study of vaccination and CD4 T cells after COVID-19. With the Oncomine TCR Beta short-read assay, DNA from cultured CD4+ T cells was sequenced. TCRdb called the PCR reads again in MiXCR, with one record for every CDR3 protein. The sample shows 20,000 to 25,000 distinct CDR3 sequences, under 60% of them seen only once. Treatment meaning: approximately nine-day PBMC culture with coronavirus spike peptide pools or control peptides (ViraFEST assay). Points on this clonotype: The antigen is unknown.

The source material was CD4+ T cells from blood, cultured in vitro. This receptor was obtained from a human donor who had recovered from COVID-19.

The DNA of the CDR3 is TGTGCCAGCAGTTTGAGTGGACAGGGAAGTTCACCCCTCCACTTT. It specifies CASSLSGQGSSPLHF. The J gene is TRBJ1-6, the V gene TRBV12-3 or TRBV12-4, with 8 nucleotides matching TRBD1. The CDR3 is 15 residues long. V gave up 3 bases and J gave up 9 bases; unmatched junction bases: 7.